This T cell receptor beta chain was identified during a study of cytomegalovirus exposure and HLA in healthy donors. At collection, donors were nominally healthy, but unrecorded immune exposures were probable. The PCR used 60 Vbeta and 13 Jbeta primers. The data were produced by immunoSEQ multiplex PCR, yet TCRdb's version contains in-frame clones alone and is incomplete. The repertoire holds 75,000 to 100,000 clones, with 50% to 80% as singletons. The source is a man aged 55 to 69 in good health and CMV-seronegative. What was sequenced was PBMCs.

The DNA of the CDR3 is TGTGCCAGCTCACCCATTCGTCAGGGGGTTCTGTTTTTT. Its protein product is CASSPIRQGVLFF. V gene TRBV18 combines with J gene TRBJ1-4; TRBD1 aligns across 7 bases. The CDR3 runs 13 residues. CDR1 and CDR2 from the germline V gene are KGHSH and LQKENI. The trim removed 3 bases at V and 14 bases at J, leaving 9 bases unmatched.